This T cell receptor (beta chain) was obtained from a study of cytomegalovirus exposure and HLA in healthy donors. Notes on this clone: The antigen is unknown.

This PCR relied on a set of 60 Vbeta primers and 13 Jbeta primers. Generated by immunoSEQ multiplex PCR, the TCRdb table keeps only in-frame clones and is missing some. The table has approximately 170,000 clones, roughly 72% seen once; the top ten hold roughly 1.4%. Study observations and caveats: Further analysis was carried out later, and it showed several of the most significant clusters appearing linked to common viral pathogens.

V shed 2 bases, J shed 3 bases, and the junction held 5 bases outside the gene matches. The CDR3 sequence is 15 residues long. From germline, CDR1 is SGHTA and CDR2 FQGTGA. The chain joins TRBV7-3 to TRBJ2-3; 7 bases fit TRBD2. The receptor's source is a middle-aged man in good health and CMV-seronegative. The specimen was PBMCs. CDR3 bases: TGTGCCAGCAGCTTATCTGGGACTATGACAGATACGCAGTATTTT. Translated, it gives CASSLSGTMTDTQYF. The full variable domain, rest sourced from reference TRBV7-3 and TRBJ2-3, is GAGVSQTPSNKVTEKGKYVELRCDPISGHTALYWYRQSLGQGPEFLIYFQGTGAADDSGLPNDRFFAVRPEGSVSTLKIQRTERGDSAVYLCASSLSGTMTDTQYFGPGTRLTVL.